These T cell receptor beta chains were read from a single sample in a study of beta chain features in type 1 diabetes. The table came from immunoSEQ multiplex PCR; TCRdb's copy has only in-frame clones and leaves some out. The sample consists of roughly 42,000 clones, about 50% of them appearing once. The specimen was stem cell memory CD4+ T cells from blood. The source of these receptors is a young woman in good health. CDR3s include the opening cysteine and the closing phenylalanine or tryptophan. D genes are given only for firm matches. Expanded clones get a size class; other rows say once, few or many, or leave the size out.

D	size	V	J	CDR3	DNA
TRBD2	NA	TRBV7-8	TRBJ2-1	CASSPRAGGSYNEQFF	TGTGCCAGCAGCCCTCGGGCGGGAGGCTCCTACAATGAGCAGTTCTTC
TRBD2	few	TRBV18	TRBJ2-2	CASSPTTSGDGELFF	TGTGCCAGCTCACCCACGACTAGCGGGGACGGGGAGCTGTTTTTT
NA	NA	TRBV28	TRBJ2-7	CASSGRVGPYEQYF	TGTGCCAGCAGTGGCAGGGTAGGGCCCTACGAGCAGTACTTC
TRBD2	NA	TRBV28	TRBJ2-1	CASSWTSRKQFF	TGTGCCAGCAGCTGGACTAGCCGGAAGCAGTTCTTC
TRBD2	NA	TRBV7-9	TRBJ2-1	CASSLSTGGYNEQFF	TGTGCCAGCAGCTTATCGACGGGAGGGTACAATGAGCAGTTCTTC
TRBD2	once	TRBV7-3	TRBJ2-1	CASNRTPRTSGGGTNEQFF	TGTGCCAGCAACAGGACCCCTAGGACTAGCGGGGGAGGGACCAATGAGCAGTTCTTC
TRBD1	NA	TRBV2	TRBJ2-3	CASSRQGTSTDTQYF	TGTGCCAGCAGCAGACAGGGTACGAGCACAGATACGCAGTATTTT
TRBD2	NA	TRBV30	TRBJ2-7	CAWIPSGSSYEQYF	TGTGCCTGGATTCCTAGCGGGAGCTCCTACGAGCAGTACTTC
TRBD1	NA	TRBV19	TRBJ2-6	CASSIVGRQGVTGANVLTF	TGTGCCAGTAGTATAGTAGGTCGGCAGGGGGTGACTGGGGCCAACGTCCTGACTTTC
TRBD2	few	TRBV9	TRBJ2-1	CASSVYAGAYNEQFF	TGTGCCAGCAGTGTTTACGCGGGAGCCTACAATGAGCAGTTCTTC
TRBD1	few	TRBV28	TRBJ1-5	CASRVSSRGRSNQPQHF	TGTGCCAGCAGAGTAAGTTCGAGGGGGCGCAGCAATCAGCCCCAGCATTTT
TRBD2	NA	TRBV5-1	TRBJ2-1	CASSLEASGRNEQFF	TGCGCCAGCAGCTTGGAGGCTAGCGGGAGAAATGAGCAGTTCTTC
NA	NA	TRBV7-6	TRBJ2-3	CASSLAWDSNTQYF	TGTGCCAGCAGCTTAGCGTGGGACTCCAATACGCAGTATTTT
NA	NA	TRBV28	TRBJ2-7	CASSSDYEQYF	TGTGCCAGCAGTTCAGATTACGAGCAGTACTTC
TRBD1	NA	TRBV2	TRBJ2-7	CASLSRGHSYEQYF	TGTGCCAGTCTCTCCAGGGGGCACTCCTACGAGCAGTACTTC
NA	NA	TRBV5-1	TRBJ2-6	CASRQNSGANVLTF	TGCGCCAGCAGACAGAACTCTGGGGCCAACGTCCTGACTTTC
NA	few	TRBV18	TRBJ2-1	CASSPAGSSYNEQFF	TGTGCCAGCTCACCAGCGGGAAGCTCCTACAATGAGCAGTTCTTC
NA	few	TRBV10-3	TRBJ2-7	CAISQFNNEQYF	TGTGCCATCAGTCAGTTTAATAACGAGCAGTACTTC
TRBD2	few	TRBV7-2	TRBJ2-7	CASRGGDFYEQYF	TGTGCCAGCCGTGGGGGGGACTTCTACGAGCAGTACTTC
NA	NA	TRBV5-6	TRBJ2-1	CASSLWSSYNEQFF	TGTGCCAGCAGCTTGTGGAGCTCCTACAATGAGCAGTTCTTC
TRBD2	NA	TRBV28	TRBJ2-3	CASSYLAGRGTDTQYF	TGTGCCAGCAGTTATTTAGCGGGTCGGGGCACAGATACGCAGTATTTT
NA	NA	TRBV28	TRBJ2-7	CASSGGGTGGYEQYF	TGTGCCAGCAGTGGGGGAGGAACCGGCGGCTACGAGCAGTACTTC
TRBD1	NA	TRBV11-3	TRBJ1-1	CASSWGQGRANTEAFF	TGTGCCAGCAGCTGGGGACAGGGGCGGGCGAACACTGAAGCTTTCTTT
NA	few	TRBV7-9	TRBJ2-3	CASSKDIGGTDTQYF	TGTGCCAGCAGCAAAGACATAGGGGGCACAGATACGCAGTATTTT
NA	NA	TRBV30	TRBJ1-4	CAWAGTPYNEKLFF	TGTGCCTGGGCCGGGACACCTTATAATGAAAAACTGTTTTTT
NA	NA	TRBV4-3	TRBJ2-3	CASSPSGGRGTDTQYF	TGCGCCAGCAGCCCGTCCGGGGGTCGGGGCACAGATACGCAGTATTTT
NA	NA	TRBV18	TRBJ2-3	CASSPQPRNTDTQYF	TGTGCCAGCTCACCACAACCCAGGAACACAGATACGCAGTATTTT
NA	NA	TRBV6-5	TRBJ1-1	CASKEQGLNTEAFF	TGTGCCAGCAAGGAGCAGGGGTTGAACACTGAAGCTTTCTTT
NA	NA	TRBV29-1	TRBJ2-1	CSVGDSGGDEQFF	TGCAGCGTTGGGGACTCTGGCGGGGATGAGCAGTTCTTC
NA	NA	TRBV27	TRBJ2-1	CASSPLPVVNEQFF	TGTGCCAGCAGCCCCCTACCGGTCGTCAATGAGCAGTTCTTC
TRBD2	NA	TRBV30	TRBJ2-1	CAWSSGLATYEQFF	TGTGCCTGGAGTTCAGGACTAGCTACTTATGAGCAGTTCTTC
TRBD1	NA	TRBV28	TRBJ2-1	CASSVPRGLYNEQFF	TGTGCCAGCAGTGTCCCCAGGGGGTTATACAATGAGCAGTTCTTC
TRBD1	NA	TRBV6-5	TRBJ2-7	CASMRDRGLSYEQYF	TGTGCCAGCATGCGGGACAGGGGTCTCTCCTACGAGCAGTACTTC
NA	NA	TRBV7-9	TRBJ2-4	CASSLVGGTGPKNIQYF	TGTGCCAGCAGCTTAGTAGGGGGTACAGGGCCCAAAAACATTCAGTACTTC
NA	NA	TRBV27	TRBJ2-3	CASSFGVGDTQYF	TGTGCCAGCAGTTTCGGGGTGGGAGATACGCAGTATTTT
NA	NA	TRBV6-6	TRBJ2-7	CASIRFGGSTYEQYF	TGTGCCAGCATTCGTTTTGGAGGGTCGACCTACGAGCAGTACTTC
NA	NA	TRBV6-5	TRBJ2-5	CASLDTSWTQYF	TGTGCCAGCCTGGACACTTCTTGGACCCAGTACTTC
TRBD1	NA	TRBV28	TRBJ1-2	CASSFRVTGVNYGYTF	TGTGCCAGCAGCTTCCGCGTAACAGGGGTGAACTATGGCTACACCTTC
TRBD2	NA	TRBV11-1	TRBJ2-7	CASSLLGSGRSPYEQYF	TGTGCCAGCAGCTTACTAGGGAGCGGGAGGTCTCCCTACGAGCAGTACTTC
TRBD2	NA	TRBV27	TRBJ2-1	CASSLLSTSGKANYNEQFF	TGTGCCAGCAGTTTACTGTCGACGAGCGGGAAGGCCAACTACAATGAGCAGTTCTTC
TRBD2	NA	TRBV5-5	TRBJ2-3	CASSFGFGGSFTDTQYF	TGTGCCAGCAGCTTCGGTTTCGGGGGGAGCTTCACAGATACGCAGTATTTT
NA	NA	TRBV20-1	TRBJ2-1	CSALEDNEQFF	TGCAGTGCCCTGGAGGACAATGAGCAGTTCTTC
TRBD1	NA	TRBV7-8	TRBJ1-1	CASSSRQGENTEAFF	TGTGCCAGCAGCAGCCGACAGGGGGAAAACACTGAAGCTTTCTTT
TRBD1	once	TRBV7-9	TRBJ1-1	CASSLPLGQGLGEAFF	TGTGCCAGCAGCTTGCCCTTGGGACAGGGCTTGGGGGAAGCTTTCTTT
NA	NA	TRBV4-3	TRBJ2-7	CASSQEVPSYEQYF	TGCGCCAGCAGCCAGGAGGTGCCCTCCTACGAGCAGTACTTC
TRBD2	NA	TRBV28	TRBJ2-7	CASSLVALAGAYEQYF	TGTGCCAGCAGCTTAGTGGCCCTAGCGGGAGCCTACGAGCAGTACTTC
NA	few	TRBV7-2	TRBJ2-1	CASSLANQRSYNEQFF	TGTGCCAGCAGCTTAGCGAATCAGCGGTCCTACAATGAGCAGTTCTTC
TRBD2	NA	TRBV13	TRBJ2-3	CASSYSGSVDTQYF	TGTGCCAGCAGCTATAGCGGGAGTGTGGATACGCAGTATTTT
NA	NA	TRBV28	TRBJ1-2	CASRDIYYGYTF	TGTGCCAGCCGCGACATTTACTATGGCTACACCTTC
TRBD1	NA	TRBV2	TRBJ2-5	CASRGRGLETQYF	TGTGCCAGCAGAGGCAGGGGGCTAGAGACCCAGTACTTC
NA	NA	TRBV7-2	TRBJ1-3	CASSPDDSPRSGNTIYF	TGTGCCAGCAGCCCAGACGACAGCCCGAGGTCTGGAAACACCATATATTTT
TRBD2	few	TRBV7-2	TRBJ2-1	CASSPRWVAGEGQFF	TGTGCCAGCAGCCCTCGGTGGGTAGCGGGAGAGGGGCAGTTCTTC
TRBD1	NA	TRBV18	TRBJ2-7	CASSPGQAAYEQYF	TGTGCCAGCTCACCTGGACAGGCTGCCTACGAGCAGTACTTC
NA	NA	TRBV18	TRBJ1-5	CASSPQGMSNQPQHF	TGTGCCAGCTCACCACAGGGGATGAGCAATCAGCCCCAGCATTTT
NA	NA	TRBV10-3	TRBJ2-1	CAISYTGIDEQFF	TGTGCCATCAGTTATACAGGGATAGATGAGCAGTTCTTC